The clone carrying this T cell receptor (beta chain) was found many times. Its antigen is as yet unknown. The sample originates from a study of T cells after yellow fever vaccination. TCRdb reprocessed the 5' RACE reads via MiXCR and lists one record per CDR3 protein. This table has about 160,000 distinct CDR3 sequences, about 7% appearing once. The CDR3 is 9 amino acids. Germline CDR1 reads DFQATT; CDR2 reads SNEGSKA (reference sequence). Study findings and constraints: In post-booster samples, most primary-vaccination clones reappeared (under 98% CD4, about 91% CD8).

The starting material was CD4+ T cells sorted from PBMCs, obtained 5 to 6 days after the first yellow fever vaccination. The chain employs TRBV20-1 and TRBJ1-5; D gene uncertain. This sequence originates from a man between 18 and 29 years old who received the YFV17D yellow fever vaccine. The CDR3 loop is CSPTKPQHF. CDR3 coding DNA: TGCAGCCCAACTAAGCCCCAGCATTTT.